Described below is a single TCR beta chain sequence and its context. The data were obtained in a study of Ad26.COV2.S vaccination and SARS-CoV-2 variants. Specified treatment: some 19 received Ad26.COV2.S at low or high dose, single or two shots; about 5 received placebo; per-sample allocation not given. After the first vaccine or placebo injection, samples were drawn on day 63. Sequencing was performed with immunoSEQ multiplex PCR; in TCRdb, only in-frame clones are kept and a portion is missing. The sample holds around 300,000 clones, more than 85% seen once. Sequencing used peripheral blood, obtained in a trial of Ad26.COV2.S vaccine versus placebo. This TCR derives from a person aged 18-60 years who received the Ad26.COV2.S COVID-19 vaccine or a placebo.

The CDR3 is CAISTGLVGNEQFF. CDR3 DNA: TGTGCCATCAGTACTGGACTAGTTGGGAATGAGCAGTTCTTC. The genes are TRBV10-3 and TRBJ2-1; 7 bases fit TRBD2. J gave up 7 bases and V 5 bases, and 8 bases lay outside the gene matches. The germline V gene encodes CDR1 ENHRY and CDR2 SYGVKD. The CDR3 consists of 14 residues.